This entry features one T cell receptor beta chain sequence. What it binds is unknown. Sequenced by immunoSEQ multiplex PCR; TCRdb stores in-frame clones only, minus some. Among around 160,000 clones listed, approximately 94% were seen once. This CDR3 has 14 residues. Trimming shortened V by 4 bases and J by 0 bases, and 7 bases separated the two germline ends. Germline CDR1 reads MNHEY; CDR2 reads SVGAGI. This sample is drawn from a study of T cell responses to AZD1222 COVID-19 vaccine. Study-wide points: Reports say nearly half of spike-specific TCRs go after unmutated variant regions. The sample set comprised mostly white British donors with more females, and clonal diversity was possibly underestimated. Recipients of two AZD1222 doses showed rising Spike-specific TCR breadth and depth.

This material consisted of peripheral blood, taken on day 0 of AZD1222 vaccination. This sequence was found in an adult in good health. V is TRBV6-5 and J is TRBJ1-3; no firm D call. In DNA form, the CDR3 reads TGTGCCAGCAGTTTTCGGTTCTCTGGAAACACCATATATTTT. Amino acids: CASSFRFSGNTIYF.